The T cell receptor (beta chain) described here comes from a study of T cells in Graves' hyperthyroidism and ophthalmopathy. Study observations and caveats: Stable hyperthyroidism and ophthalmopathy were separated using 13 V-J signatures.

CDR1 is SGDLS and CDR2 is YYNGEE in the germline V gene. This CDR3 has 15 residues. Trimming stripped 0 bases from V and 7 bases from J, with 14 bases between. Patients showing uncontrolled infection, other autoimmune disease, pregnancy or lactation were ineligible. This clonotype was recorded many times. The antigen remains unidentified. The TCR beta CDR3 regions underwent amplification using RNA transcripts as the source. The HTBI primer set drove a first-round RT-PCR of the TCR CDR3. TCRdb reprocessed the multiplex PCR reads via MiXCR and lists one record per CDR3 protein. The sample lists roughly 580,000 distinct CDR3 sequences; just over 45% were seen once.

The TCR sequence derives from a woman aged 18-35 years with Graves' hyperthyroidism. Sequenced material: peripheral blood or thyroid tissue (not recorded which). The chain combines TRBV9 with TRBJ1-5; no clear D gene. CDR3 sequence: CASSVVRPPRQPQHF. The CDR3 region has the DNA TGTGCCAGCAGCGTAGTTAGGCCGCCTCGGCAGCCCCAGCATTTT.